This is a list of T cell receptor beta chains from one sample in a study of CD8 T cells in Susac syndrome. Each CDR3 protein is one row after TCRdb ran MiXCR on the immunoSEQ multiplex PCR reads. This table has a few hundred thousand distinct CDR3 sequences, about 82% appearing once. The source material was CD8+ T cells from PBMCs. The receptor set was obtained from a human donor with multiple sclerosis. CDR3s include the opening cysteine and the closing phenylalanine or tryptophan.

J | V | CDR3
TRBJ2-3 | TRBV29-1 | CSVDDAIGTDTQYF
TRBJ1-5 | TRBV19 | CASSIVGGSNQPQHF
TRBJ2-7 | TRBV5-6 | CASSPTGSYEQYF
TRBJ2-3 | TRBV11-1 | CASSLESSGRARDTQYF
TRBJ2-7 | TRBV7-9 | CASSGTPDEQYF
TRBJ2-1 | TRBV28 | CASSFPSRLAGGPNEQFF
TRBJ2-7 | TRBV9 | CASSGGTAGYEQYF
TRBJ1-1 | TRBV6-2/TRBV6-3 | CASSYPASVGIRTEAFF
TRBJ1-2 | TRBV28 | CASSLGGSSYGYTF
TRBJ2-5 | TRBV28 | CSSGREETQYF
TRBJ2-6 | TRBV10-2 | CAVQQGAGANVLTF
TRBJ1-2 | TRBV7-8 | CASSLSLGFEGYTF
TRBJ2-3 | TRBV7-9 | CASSASTTDTQYF
TRBJ2-5 | TRBV7-9 | CASSYGLGTQETQYF
TRBJ1-3 | TRBV19 | CASSILISGNTIYF
TRBJ2-1 | TRBV5-8 | CANRPSGSKGLGNEQFF
TRBJ2-1 | TRBV4-2 | CASSQGVGGVDEQFF
TRBJ1-3 | TRBV6-5 | CASSYSPGQGAVSSGNTIYF
TRBJ2-7 | TRBV6-5 | CASSYSPSGSYEQYF
TRBJ2-1 | TRBV7-2 | CASSQRAVYNEQFF
TRBJ2-1 | TRBV28 | CASSLSGSQFF
TRBJ1-5 | TRBV6-2/TRBV6-3 | CASSYPTGAGLNQPQHF
TRBJ2-3 | TRBV7-2 | CASSLEWSGSIQDTQYF
TRBJ2-2 | TRBV28 | CASSLLAGGPVDTGELFF
TRBJ2-1 | TRBV30 | CAWIAGTGINEQFF
TRBJ2-4 | TRBV7-9 | CASRETGNIQYF
TRBJ2-1 | TRBV28 | CASSLNSRAGGPEEQFF
TRBJ2-7 | TRBV4-3 | CASSQDRDSSYEQYF
TRBJ2-5 | TRBV12-3/TRBV12-4 | CASSLGVRQTQYF
TRBJ2-7 | TRBV4-3 | CASSQDKGQFVYEQYF
TRBJ2-2 | TRBV4-1 | CASTQVQVLTGELFF
TRBJ2-7 | TRBV7-9 | CAIEIRGYEQYF
TRBJ2-7 | TRBV9 | CASSATSGTYEQYF